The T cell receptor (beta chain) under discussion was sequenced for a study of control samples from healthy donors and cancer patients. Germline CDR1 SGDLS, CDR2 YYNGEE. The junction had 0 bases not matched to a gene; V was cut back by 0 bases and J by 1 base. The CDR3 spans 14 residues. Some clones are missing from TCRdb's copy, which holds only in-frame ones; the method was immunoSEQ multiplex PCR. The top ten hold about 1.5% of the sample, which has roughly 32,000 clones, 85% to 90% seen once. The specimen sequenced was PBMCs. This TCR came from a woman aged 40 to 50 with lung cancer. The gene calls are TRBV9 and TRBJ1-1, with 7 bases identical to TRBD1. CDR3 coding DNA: TGTGCCAGCAGCGTAGAGGGGGCGAACACTGAAGCTTTCTTT. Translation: CASSVEGANTEAFF.